Here is one T cell receptor (beta chain) with its context. Its specificity is not known. The data belong to a study of cytomegalovirus exposure and HLA in healthy donors. Study-level findings and limits: The number of N-insertions in an Asian-associated ancestry cluster was reportedly below the roughly 660-donor mean in a later analysis.

This PCR relied on a set of 60 Vbeta primers and 13 Jbeta primers. TCRdb's copy holds only in-frame clones and misses some; the assay was immunoSEQ multiplex PCR. The sample has roughly 160,000 clones; 80% to 90% are singletons. The specimen sequenced was PBMCs. The sequence came from a male donor in good health and CMV-seronegative.

CDR3 sequence (DNA): TGCAGCGTTGCCGACAGGGTCCAAGAGACCCAGTACTTC. Amino acids: CSVADRVQETQYF. The V gene is TRBV29-1, the J gene TRBJ2-5; 7 bases match TRBD1. V trimming: 4 bases; J trimming: 1 base; junction bases outside the gene matches: 3. This CDR3 contains 13 residues. Germline V lookup: CDR1 SQVTM, CDR2 ANQGSEA.